This is a list of T cell receptor beta chains from one sample in a study of early T cells in non-severe SARS-CoV-2 infection. MiXCR was run by TCRdb on the 5' RACE reads, yielding one entry per CDR3 protein. This repertoire shows about 59,000 distinct CDR3 sequences, over 10% found once; its top ten account for approximately 2.9%. The sample was whole blood. Receptor source: an adult who was a healthcare worker with PCR-confirmed SARS-CoV-2 infection or an uninfected control (not recorded which). Each CDR3 is given with its conserved first and last residue. Fields, in order: clone size, D gene, V gene, J gene, CDR3 protein, CDR3 DNA. D genes are given only for firm matches. Expanded clones are given a class, and other clones once, few, many or no size at all.

clone size: few
D gene: -
V gene: TRBV27
J gene: TRBJ2-7
CDR3 protein: CASSLSGGASYEQYF
CDR3 DNA: TGTGCCAGCAGTTTAAGTGGAGGGGCCTCCTACGAGCAGTACTTC

clone size: few
D gene: -
V gene: TRBV11-2
J gene: TRBJ2-7
CDR3 protein: CASSLDPGRGSYEQYF
CDR3 DNA: TGTGCCAGCAGCTTAGATCCAGGCAGGGGCTCCTACGAGCAGTACTTC

clone size: few
D gene: -
V gene: TRBV14
J gene: TRBJ1-1
CDR3 protein: CASSLHPTGDTEAFF
CDR3 DNA: TGTGCCAGCAGCCTCCACCCGACAGGCGACACTGAAGCTTTCTTT

clone size: -
D gene: -
V gene: TRBV6-1
J gene: TRBJ1-2
CDR3 protein: CASSEGGKGDGYTF
CDR3 DNA: TGTGCCAGCAGTGAAGGAGGGAAGGGTGATGGCTACACCTTC

clone size: many
D gene: -
V gene: TRBV19
J gene: TRBJ1-6
CDR3 protein: CASRDSISYNSPLHF
CDR3 DNA: TGTGCCAGTAGGGACAGCATCTCCTATAATTCACCCCTCCACTTT

clone size: many
D gene: -
V gene: TRBV24-1
J gene: TRBJ1-2
CDR3 protein: CATSDLVGYTF
CDR3 DNA: TGTGCCACCAGTGATTTGGTGGGCTACACCTTC

clone size: many
D gene: -
V gene: TRBV12-3/TRBV12-4
J gene: TRBJ1-5
CDR3 protein: CASSLNVGVRNQPQHF
CDR3 DNA: TGTGCCAGCAGTTTAAACGTAGGGGTTAGGAATCAGCCCCAGCATTTT

clone size: few
D gene: -
V gene: TRBV21-1
J gene: TRBJ2-7
CDR3 protein: CASSKAGVRVYEQYF
CDR3 DNA: TGTGCCAGCAGCAAAGCGGGAGTGCGGGTCTACGAGCAGTACTTC

clone size: -
D gene: -
V gene: TRBV12-3/TRBV12-4
J gene: TRBJ2-1
CDR3 protein: CASSLADEQFF
CDR3 DNA: TGTGCCAGCAGTTTGGCGGATGAGCAGTTCTTC

clone size: -
D gene: -
V gene: TRBV7-2
J gene: TRBJ2-1
CDR3 protein: CASSLGLEWEQFF
CDR3 DNA: TGTGCCAGCAGCTTAGGTCTGGAGTGGGAGCAGTTCTTC

clone size: many
D gene: TRBD1
V gene: TRBV12-3/TRBV12-4
J gene: TRBJ2-7
CDR3 protein: CASSHRGPHPLHEQYF
CDR3 DNA: TGTGCCAGCAGCCACAGGGGGCCCCACCCCCTCCACGAGCAGTACTTC

clone size: many
D gene: -
V gene: TRBV7-9
J gene: TRBJ2-5
CDR3 protein: CASSPFGGPGETQYF
CDR3 DNA: TGTGCCAGCAGCCCCTTCGGGGGGCCCGGGGAGACCCAGTACTTC

clone size: many
D gene: -
V gene: TRBV15
J gene: TRBJ2-7
CDR3 protein: CATSRDRGLEQYF
CDR3 DNA: TGTGCCACCAGCAGAGATCGAGGTCTCGAGCAGTACTTC

clone size: many
D gene: -
V gene: TRBV6-1
J gene: TRBJ1-5
CDR3 protein: CASRTSNQPQHF
CDR3 DNA: TGTGCCAGCAGGACCTCTAATCAGCCCCAGCATTTT

clone size: few
D gene: -
V gene: TRBV28
J gene: TRBJ2-2
CDR3 protein: CASRALRRNHTGELFF
CDR3 DNA: TGTGCCAGCAGGGCACTCAGACGGAACCACACCGGGGAGCTGTTTTTT

clone size: many
D gene: -
V gene: TRBV28
J gene: TRBJ2-4
CDR3 protein: CASSPSDGKNIQYF
CDR3 DNA: TGTGCCAGCAGCCCCTCGGACGGGAAAAACATTCAGTACTTC

clone size: few
D gene: -
V gene: TRBV7-3
J gene: TRBJ2-1
CDR3 protein: CASSKTPTGYNEQFF
CDR3 DNA: TGTGCCAGCAGCAAAACCCCCACAGGGTACAATGAGCAGTTCTTC

clone size: many
D gene: -
V gene: TRBV7-8
J gene: TRBJ2-1
CDR3 protein: CASSPRRVSYNEQFF
CDR3 DNA: TGTGCCAGCAGCCCAAGACGGGTCTCCTACAATGAGCAGTTCTTC

clone size: -
D gene: TRBD2
V gene: TRBV7-8
J gene: TRBJ2-7
CDR3 protein: CASSFGGSEQYF
CDR3 DNA: TGTGCCAGCAGCTTCGGCGGGAGCGAGCAGTACTTC

clone size: many
D gene: TRBD2
V gene: TRBV20-1
J gene: TRBJ2-1
CDR3 protein: CSSGLVGGSGKQFF
CDR3 DNA: TGCAGCTCCGGACTGGTGGGCGGGAGTGGTAAGCAGTTCTTC

clone size: few
D gene: -
V gene: TRBV6-2/TRBV6-3
J gene: TRBJ2-7
CDR3 protein: CASRPADYEQYF
CDR3 DNA: TGTGCCAGCAGACCCGCCGACTACGAGCAGTACTTC

clone size: -
D gene: -
V gene: TRBV7-3
J gene: TRBJ2-2
CDR3 protein: CASSWANTGELFF
CDR3 DNA: TGTGCCAGCAGCTGGGCGAACACCGGGGAGCTGTTTTTT

clone size: -
D gene: -
V gene: TRBV11-3
J gene: TRBJ2-2
CDR3 protein: CASSYTGELFF
CDR3 DNA: TGTGCCAGCAGTTACACCGGGGAGCTGTTTTTT

clone size: few
D gene: TRBD2
V gene: TRBV7-6
J gene: TRBJ2-3
CDR3 protein: CASSLFLAGGGDTQYF
CDR3 DNA: TGTGCCAGCAGCTTATTCCTAGCGGGGGGTGGAGATACGCAGTATTTT

clone size: many
D gene: -
V gene: TRBV6-1
J gene: TRBJ2-5
CDR3 protein: CASSVGQLQETQYF
CDR3 DNA: TGTGCCAGCAGTGTGGGACAACTCCAAGAGACCCAGTACTTC

clone size: -
D gene: -
V gene: TRBV20-1
J gene: TRBJ2-4
CDR3 protein: CSARDVEAVGIQYF
CDR3 DNA: TGCAGTGCTAGAGATGTTGAGGCAGTTGGAATTCAGTACTTC

clone size: few
D gene: TRBD2
V gene: TRBV5-1
J gene: TRBJ2-3
CDR3 protein: CASSLGGGADTQYF
CDR3 DNA: TGCGCCAGCAGCTTGGGCGGGGGGGCAGATACGCAGTATTTT

clone size: many
D gene: -
V gene: TRBV20-1
J gene: TRBJ2-3
CDR3 protein: CSADRGAFSTDTQYF
CDR3 DNA: TGCAGTGCTGATCGGGGGGCCTTTAGCACAGATACGCAGTATTTT

clone size: many
D gene: -
V gene: TRBV4-2
J gene: TRBJ2-7
CDR3 protein: CASRRAGGEEQYF
CDR3 DNA: TGTGCCAGCAGGCGAGCAGGGGGGGAAGAGCAGTACTTC

clone size: -
D gene: -
V gene: TRBV15
J gene: TRBJ2-7
CDR3 protein: CATPDLLIYEQYF
CDR3 DNA: TGTGCCACCCCGGATCTATTGATTTACGAGCAGTACTTC

clone size: -
D gene: TRBD1
V gene: TRBV7-7
J gene: TRBJ1-1
CDR3 protein: CASSPITGDTEAFF
CDR3 DNA: TGTGCTAGCAGCCCTATCACAGGGGACACTGAAGCTTTCTTT

clone size: many
D gene: TRBD2
V gene: TRBV20-1
J gene: TRBJ2-3
CDR3 protein: CSARDWRGGQIDTQYF
CDR3 DNA: TGCAGTGCTAGAGATTGGCGGGGGGGCCAGATAGATACGCAGTATTTT

clone size: few
D gene: -
V gene: TRBV7-2
J gene: TRBJ1-1
CDR3 protein: CASSLRSGGTEAFF
CDR3 DNA: TGTGCCAGCAGCTTAAGGTCCGGGGGCACTGAAGCTTTCTTT

clone size: many
D gene: TRBD2
V gene: TRBV7-6
J gene: TRBJ2-1
CDR3 protein: CASSSNPGTRRMEQFF
CDR3 DNA: TGTGCCAGCAGCTCAAACCCCGGGACTAGACGTATGGAGCAGTTCTTC

clone size: few
D gene: -
V gene: TRBV20-1
J gene: TRBJ2-1
CDR3 protein: CSARDLTDRNEQFF
CDR3 DNA: TGCAGTGCTAGAGATCTTACGGATCGCAATGAGCAGTTCTTC

clone size: many
D gene: -
V gene: TRBV6-5
J gene: TRBJ2-1
CDR3 protein: CASSSYPDSAEQFF
CDR3 DNA: TGTGCCAGCAGCTCCTACCCTGATTCTGCTGAGCAGTTCTTC

clone size: -
D gene: -
V gene: TRBV11-2
J gene: TRBJ2-5
CDR3 protein: CASSLSGTQYF
CDR3 DNA: TGTGCCAGCAGCTTAAGCGGGACCCAGTACTTC

clone size: -
D gene: TRBD2
V gene: TRBV6-2/TRBV6-3
J gene: TRBJ2-1
CDR3 protein: CASSTSRGLAGGEQFF
CDR3 DNA: TGTGCCAGCAGTACCTCGCGGGGACTAGCGGGAGGTGAGCAGTTCTTC

clone size: few
D gene: -
V gene: TRBV20-1
J gene: TRBJ2-7
CDR3 protein: CSAPPGLSGEQYF
CDR3 DNA: TGCAGTGCCCCGCCGGGACTCTCCGGGGAGCAGTACTTC

clone size: many
D gene: -
V gene: TRBV3-1
J gene: TRBJ2-7
CDR3 protein: CASSQDRGAEEQYF
CDR3 DNA: TGTGCCAGCAGCCAAGATCGGGGCGCGGAAGAGCAGTACTTC

clone size: -
D gene: -
V gene: TRBV19
J gene: TRBJ1-2
CDR3 protein: CAVRRPNYGYTF
CDR3 DNA: TGTGCCGTCCGGAGACCTAACTATGGCTACACCTTC

clone size: -
D gene: -
V gene: TRBV25-1
J gene: TRBJ2-2
CDR3 protein: CASAPLTYTGELFF
CDR3 DNA: TGTGCCAGCGCGCCGCTAACCTACACCGGGGAGCTGTTTTTT

clone size: many
D gene: -
V gene: TRBV20-1
J gene: TRBJ1-4
CDR3 protein: CSARDLGSRNEKLFF
CDR3 DNA: TGCAGTGCTAGAGATTTGGGATCTCGTAATGAAAAACTGTTTTTT

clone size: few
D gene: -
V gene: TRBV30
J gene: TRBJ2-2
CDR3 protein: CAWSRNTPSTGELFF
CDR3 DNA: TGTGCCTGGAGTAGGAACACTCCGAGCACCGGGGAGCTGTTTTTT

clone size: many
D gene: -
V gene: TRBV29-1
J gene: TRBJ2-5
CDR3 protein: CSVSGLRETQYF
CDR3 DNA: TGCAGCGTTTCCGGGCTGAGGGAGACCCAGTACTTC

clone size: many
D gene: -
V gene: TRBV24-1
J gene: TRBJ2-1
CDR3 protein: CATSAGRSYNEQFF
CDR3 DNA: TGTGCCACCAGTGCCGGCAGGTCGTACAATGAGCAGTTCTTC